Listed below are T cell receptor beta chains from one sample, sequenced in a study of blood T cell repertoires in COVID-19. TCRdb's table, derived via immunoSEQ multiplex PCR, lists solely in-frame clones and lacks some. The profile shows 150,000 or so clones, around four fifths of them singletons. The sample comprised PBMCs or T cells enriched from blood (not recorded which). The receptors were sampled from a woman aged 45-60 years in a cohort exposed to, infected with or recovered from COVID-19 (not recorded which). CDR3s include the opening cysteine and the closing phenylalanine or tryptophan. The D gene is left open where the match is weak. A row's size may be missing; if present it is once, few, many or a size class.

TRBV6-5	.	TRBJ2-7	TRBD1	TGTGCCAGCAGTTATGAGTTAGGACAGGGACCCTACGAGCAGTACTTC	CASSYELGQGPYEQYF
TRBV15	.	TRBJ2-3	TRBD2	TGTGCCACCAGCAGGGGGACTAGCCGCACAGATACGCAGTATTTT	CATSRGTSRTDTQYF
TRBV28	.	TRBJ1-2	TRBD1	TGTGCCAGCAGTGGGGACGGGACAGGGGGTCCTCCTAACTATGGCTACACCTTC	CASSGDGTGGPPNYGYTF
TRBV19	.	TRBJ2-3	.	TGTGCCAGTAATTTTAATCCTGCGGATACGCAGTATTTT	CASNFNPADTQYF
TRBV18	once	TRBJ1-4	.	TGTGCCAGCTCATTAAACAGGAACAATGAAAAACTGTTTTTT	CASSLNRNNEKLFF
TRBV16	.	TRBJ2-2	.	TGTGCCAGCAGTCTAGCAAAGGCCGGGGAGCTGTTTTTT	CASSLAKAGELFF
TRBV6-4	.	TRBJ2-2	TRBD2	TGTGCCAGCAAGGAAACCCCTAGCGGGGTCACCGGGGAGCTGTTTTTT	CASKETPSGVTGELFF
TRBV12-3/TRBV12-4	.	TRBJ1-5	.	TGTGCCAGCAGTACTTTGAGGCAGCCCCAGCATTTT	CASSTLRQPQHF
TRBV19	.	TRBJ2-5	.	TGTGCCAGTAGTAGGGACATCCAAGAGACCCAGTACTTC	CASSRDIQETQYF
TRBV7-3	.	TRBJ2-1	.	TGTGCCAGCAGTCCCCGATCAAATACAGGGATCAATGAGCAGTTCTTC	CASSPRSNTGINEQFF
TRBV7-8	.	TRBJ2-3	TRBD1	TGTGCCAGCAGCCACCGGACAGGACCTAGCACAGATACGCAGTATTTT	CASSHRTGPSTDTQYF
TRBV29-1	.	TRBJ1-3	.	TGCAGCGTTGGACACGGAAACACCATATATTTT	CSVGHGNTIYF
TRBV10-3	.	TRBJ2-3	TRBD2	TGTGCCACACAGGTGGCTAGCGGGAGGTACAGACCAGATACGCAGTATTTT	CATQVASGRYRPDTQYF
TRBV18	.	TRBJ1-3	TRBD1	TGTGCCAGCTCACCGACAGGGCGGGGAAACACCATATATTTT	CASSPTGRGNTIYF
TRBV7-3	few	TRBJ2-7	TRBD2	TGTGCCAGCAGCTCCCAGGCGGGAGATGGTTACGAGCAGTACTTC	CASSSQAGDGYEQYF
TRBV6-2/TRBV6-3	.	TRBJ2-1	TRBD2	TGTGCCAGCAGTTACGTGGCGGGAGGGCCCGGTGAGCAGTTCTTC	CASSYVAGGPGEQFF
TRBV25-1	.	TRBJ2-7	.	TGTGCCAGCAGTGAATTGTTCGGGCAGTACTTC	CASSELFGQYF
TRBV5-1	.	TRBJ1-1	.	TGCGCCAGTAGACAGTCGAACACTGAAGCTTTCTTT	CASRQSNTEAFF